These T cell receptor beta chains were read from a single sample in a study of regulatory T cells in long-lasting Graves disease. TCRdb recomputed calls from the multiplex PCR reads with MiXCR, one row per CDR3 protein. The data contain about 470,000 distinct CDR3 sequences, more than 20% of them seen just once; the ten biggest clones take up 7.8%. The sequencing used peripheral blood mononuclear cells (PBMCs), collected when the disease was refractory, from a patient treated with antithyroid drugs. The source is a female donor with Graves disease. Each CDR3 is given without its conserved first and last residue.

TRBV10-3	TRBJ2-5	AISRDIQETQY
TRBV2	TRBJ2-2	ASTGIRDTGELF
TRBV11-2	TRBJ2-7	ASSFARLAYEQY
TRBV20-1	TRBJ2-5	SARGALGETQY
TRBV3-1	TRBJ1-1	ASSQESWGSLNTEAF
TRBV24-1	TRBJ1-5	ATSDFRGAGNQPQH
TRBV20-1	TRBJ1-2	SAWGARNYGYT
TRBV9	TRBJ2-7	ASSAPGGADPGNEQY
TRBV4-3	TRBJ1-1	ASSQDSRGDTEAF
TRBV15	TRBJ1-1	ATNHRVGTEAF
TRBV7-2	TRBJ2-7	ASSLVSGDSSYEQY
TRBV28	TRBJ1-2	ASSLSGSGDGYT
TRBV19	TRBJ1-5	ASSRVLEHQPQH
TRBV7-2	TRBJ2-7	ASSFHRGSYEQY
TRBV28	TRBJ1-1	ASSDLQVNTEAF
TRBV19	TRBJ1-1	ASSHSTDRGLMNTEAF
TRBV4-1	TRBJ1-2	ASSQPTETYGYT
TRBV12-3/TRBV12-4	TRBJ1-2	ASNAGTNYGYT
TRBV7-2	TRBJ1-1	ASSMTGTVASEAF
TRBV6-1	TRBJ1-2	ASSLHGQGNYGYT
TRBV6-2/TRBV6-3	TRBJ1-5	ASSYPGLDQPQH
TRBV11-2	TRBJ2-7	ASTSGGYSEQY
TRBV10-3	TRBJ1-2	AISDPTGTKNRYT
TRBV9	TRBJ1-6	ASSVSPERGSPLH
TRBV6-2/TRBV6-3	TRBJ1-2	ASSRDATGGFADGYT
TRBV12-5	TRBJ1-5	ASGLLERARKH
TRBV27	TRBJ1-6	ASSFRRGYLPLH
TRBV9	TRBJ2-6	ASRRTGVRSGANVLT
TRBV28	TRBJ2-7	ASSLFGGYEQY
TRBV7-8	TRBJ2-7	ASSLATDYEQY
TRBV30	TRBJ2-7	AWSGGGTYEQY
TRBV29-1	TRBJ1-2	SVEEPRGLVYGYT
TRBV28	TRBJ1-2	ASSQDREGYT
TRBV28	TRBJ2-3	ASSLGYYTQY
TRBV28	TRBJ2-3	ASSPRATDTQY
TRBV9	TRBJ1-3	ASSVEGVPGNTIY
TRBV5-1	TRBJ2-1	ASSDRQGAWNEQF
TRBV12-3/TRBV12-4	TRBJ1-2	ASRGMSLIYGYT
TRBV6-5	TRBJ1-6	ASSYSSLPIDSPLH
TRBV6-1	TRBJ2-7	ASSEGVPSEQY
TRBV5-6	TRBJ2-2	ASGFRAGGPFGGELF
TRBV14	TRBJ2-7	ASSQRRESYEQY
TRBV18	TRBJ2-2	ASSPLAAGGYTGELF
TRBV28	TRBJ2-7	ASSAGTGRNYEQY
TRBV7-8	TRBJ1-6	ASSYPTGSNSPLH
TRBV12-3/TRBV12-4	TRBJ1-1	ASSLGGLGTEAF
TRBV25-1	TRBJ2-5	ASSALGRTKETQY
TRBV6-9	TRBJ2-5	ASSYSVGGTQY
TRBV7-2	TRBJ2-7	ASSNGQGSSYEQY
TRBV15	TRBJ1-1	ATSTRHRNPEAF
TRBV2	TRBJ2-1	ASSERGGTYYNEQF
TRBV12-3/TRBV12-4	TRBJ2-3	ASSPRQGAFDTQY
TRBV6-4	TRBJ2-5	ASSYLRAGGLKETQY
TRBV9	TRBJ2-7	ASSVAHGYEQY
TRBV5-1	TRBJ1-1	ASSPSLGARGFLNTEAF
TRBV2	TRBJ1-2	ASTWTGHGYGYT
TRBV28	TRBJ2-5	ASSLWGSGEETQY
TRBV20-1	TRBJ1-2	SVGGAPYGYT
TRBV5-1	TRBJ1-3	ASSFQGALGNTIY
TRBV6-1	TRBJ1-2	ASSPSRRYGYT